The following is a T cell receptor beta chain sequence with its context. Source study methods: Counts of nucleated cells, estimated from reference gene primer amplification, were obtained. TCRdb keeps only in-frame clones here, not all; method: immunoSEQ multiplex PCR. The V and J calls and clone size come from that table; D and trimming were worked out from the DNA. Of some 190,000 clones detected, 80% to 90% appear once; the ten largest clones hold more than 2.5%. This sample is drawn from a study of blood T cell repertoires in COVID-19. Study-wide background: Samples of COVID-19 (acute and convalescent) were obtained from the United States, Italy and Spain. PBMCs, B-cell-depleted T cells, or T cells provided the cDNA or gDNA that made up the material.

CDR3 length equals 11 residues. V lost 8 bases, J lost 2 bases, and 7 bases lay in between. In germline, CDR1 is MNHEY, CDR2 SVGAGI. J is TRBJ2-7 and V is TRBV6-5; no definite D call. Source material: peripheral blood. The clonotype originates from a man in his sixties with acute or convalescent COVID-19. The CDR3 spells CASRLAYEQYF. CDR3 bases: TGTGCCAGCCGTCTAGCCTACGAGCAGTACTTC.